The clone carrying this T cell receptor beta chain came up a few times. The CDR3 consists of 13 residues. The V end lost 4 bases, the J end lost 5 bases, and 8 bases lay between the germline ends. CDR1 is LGHNA and CDR2 is YNFKEQ in the germline V gene. This sample stems from a study of T cell changes during pregnancy in multiple sclerosis. Libraries were prepared by immunoSEQ multiplex PCR; TCRdb keeps only in-frame clonotypes and omits some of them. The table shows roughly 80,000 clones, with around 93% occurring only once. The sequence was obtained from a female donor with multiple sclerosis, enrolled in a pregnancy study. Sequencing used peripheral blood, obtained in the second trimester of pregnancy. J is TRBJ1-4 and V is TRBV4-2; D might be TRBD1 (6 bases). DNA of the CDR3: TGTGCCAGCAGCCCACAGGGAAATGAAAAACTGTTTTTT. Its protein product is CASSPQGNEKLFF.